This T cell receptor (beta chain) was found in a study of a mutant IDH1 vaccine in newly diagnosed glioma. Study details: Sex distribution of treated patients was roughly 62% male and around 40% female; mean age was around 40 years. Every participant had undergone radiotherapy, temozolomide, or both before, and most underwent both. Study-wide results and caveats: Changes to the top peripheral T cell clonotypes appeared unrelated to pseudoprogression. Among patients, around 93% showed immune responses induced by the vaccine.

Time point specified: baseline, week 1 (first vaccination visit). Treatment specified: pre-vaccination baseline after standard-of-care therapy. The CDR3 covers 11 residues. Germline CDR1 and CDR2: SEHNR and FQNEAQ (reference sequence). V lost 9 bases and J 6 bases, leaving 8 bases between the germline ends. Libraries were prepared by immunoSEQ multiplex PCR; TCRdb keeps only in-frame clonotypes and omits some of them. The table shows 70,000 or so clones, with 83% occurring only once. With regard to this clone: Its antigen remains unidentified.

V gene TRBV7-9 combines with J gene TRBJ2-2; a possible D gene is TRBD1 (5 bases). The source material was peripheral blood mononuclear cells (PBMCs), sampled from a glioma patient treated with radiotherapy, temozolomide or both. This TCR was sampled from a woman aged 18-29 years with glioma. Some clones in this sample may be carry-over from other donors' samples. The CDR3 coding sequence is TGTGCCAGGGGGCAAGCCGGGGAGCTGTTTTTT. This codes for CARGQAGELFF.